The clone carrying this T cell receptor (beta chain) occurred many times. One entry per CDR3 protein, called by TCRdb with MiXCR from the 5' RACE reads. The sample yields under 400,000 distinct CDR3 sequences, 20% to 25% seen once. The germline V and J ends were trimmed by 0 bases and 6 bases, with 15 bases remaining between them. Germline assignment: CDR1 MNHNS and CDR2 SASEGT. This CDR3 is 16 amino acids long. The data were taken from a study of T-cell memory formation after mild COVID-19. The TCR originated in an adult woman who had mild COVID-19 (a few samples of this study predate the infection). Cell type and time point are not known. This chain connects TRBV6-1 to TRBJ1-5; D not resolved. Sequencing used PBMCs or a T cell subset sorted from them (not recorded which). This chain's CDR3 is CASSEATAGIGQPQHF. The CDR3 bases are TGTGCCAGCAGTGAAGCGACGGCAGGCATAGGTCAGCCCCAGCATTTT.